This T cell receptor (beta chain) was documented in a study of blood T cell repertoires in COVID-19. About the research overall: The analysed material was cDNA or gDNA that came from T cells, B-cell-depleted T cells, or PBMCs.

Germline lookup yields CDR1 MNHEY and CDR2 SVGAGI. Trimming took off 6 bases at V and 7 bases at J, with 12 bases between the two ends. The CDR3 consists of 12 residues. In the original processing: Reference gene primer amplification in the assay estimated nucleated cell counts. Repertoires were generated with immunoSEQ multiplex PCR, while TCRdb's copy carries only in-frame clones and drops some. The V and J calls and the clone size are those of that table, but D and trimming were determined from the DNA. The table lists about 140,000 clones, more than 75% of them singletons. This sequence originates from a woman at least 80 years old with acute or convalescent COVID-19. V gene TRBV6-5 combines with J gene TRBJ1-1; a possible D gene is TRBD1 (5 bases). Sequencing was done on a sample of peripheral blood. This CDR3 reads CASSRQKSEAFF. DNA of the CDR3: TGTGCCAGCAGCAGACAGAAGAGTGAAGCTTTCTTT.